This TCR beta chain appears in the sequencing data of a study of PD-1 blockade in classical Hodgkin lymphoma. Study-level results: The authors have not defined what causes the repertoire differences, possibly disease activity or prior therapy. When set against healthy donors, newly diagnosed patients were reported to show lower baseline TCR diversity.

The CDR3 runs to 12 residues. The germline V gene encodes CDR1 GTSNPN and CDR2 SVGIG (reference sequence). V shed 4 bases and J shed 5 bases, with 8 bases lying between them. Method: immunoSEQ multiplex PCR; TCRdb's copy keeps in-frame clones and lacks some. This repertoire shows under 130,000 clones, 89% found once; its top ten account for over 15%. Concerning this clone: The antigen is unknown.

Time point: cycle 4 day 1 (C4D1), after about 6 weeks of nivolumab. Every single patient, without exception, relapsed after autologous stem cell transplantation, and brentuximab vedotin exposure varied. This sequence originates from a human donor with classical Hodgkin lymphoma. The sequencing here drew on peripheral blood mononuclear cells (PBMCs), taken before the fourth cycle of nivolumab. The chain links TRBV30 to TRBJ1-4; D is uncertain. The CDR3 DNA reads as TGTGCCTGGACGGGCAGCAATGAAAAACTGTTTTTT. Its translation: CAWTGSNEKLFF.